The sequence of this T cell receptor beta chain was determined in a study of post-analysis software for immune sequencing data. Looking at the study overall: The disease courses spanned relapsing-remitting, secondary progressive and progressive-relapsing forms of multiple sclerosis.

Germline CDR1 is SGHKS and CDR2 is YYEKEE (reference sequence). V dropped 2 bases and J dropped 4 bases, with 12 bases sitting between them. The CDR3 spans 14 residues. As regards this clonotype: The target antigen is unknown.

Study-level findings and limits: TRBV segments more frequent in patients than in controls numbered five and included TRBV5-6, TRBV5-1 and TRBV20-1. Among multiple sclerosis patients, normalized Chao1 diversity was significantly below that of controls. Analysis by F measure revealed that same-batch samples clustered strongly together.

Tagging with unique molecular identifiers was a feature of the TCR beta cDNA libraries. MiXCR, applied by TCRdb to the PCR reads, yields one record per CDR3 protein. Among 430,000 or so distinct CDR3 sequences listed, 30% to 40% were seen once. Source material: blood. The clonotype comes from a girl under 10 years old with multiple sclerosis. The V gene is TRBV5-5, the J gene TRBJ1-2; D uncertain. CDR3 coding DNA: TGTGCCAGCAGCTTCCAGCGTTACTCCTATGGCTACACCTTC. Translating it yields CASSFQRYSYGYTF. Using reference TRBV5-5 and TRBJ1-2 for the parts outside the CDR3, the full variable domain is DAGVTQSPTHLIKTRGQQVTLRCSPISGHKSVSWYQQVLGQGPQFIFQYYEKEERGRGNFPDRFSARQFPNYSSELNVNALLLGDSALYLCASSFQRYSYGYTFGSGTRLTVV.